Detailed here is one TCR beta chain. The sample comes from a study of blood T cell repertoires in COVID-19. Overall study context: The United States, Italy and Spain were the sources of the acute and convalescent COVID-19 samples.

Under the authors' procedure: Estimated nucleated cell counts came from reference gene primer amplification. Sequencing used immunoSEQ multiplex PCR; TCRdb keeps in-frame clones, though not all of them. V and J calls and clone size are as listed in that table; D and trimming were resolved from the DNA. The sample contains fewer than 120,000 clones, 76% of which appear only once. This receptor was obtained from a woman of 80 years or more with acute or convalescent COVID-19. The sample consisted of peripheral blood.

This CDR3 is CASSLLAGPQETQYF. In DNA form, the CDR3 reads TGTGCCAGCAGCTTACTAGCGGGCCCTCAAGAGACCCAGTACTTC. The chain uses TRBV7-3 and TRBJ2-5; 8 nucleotides agree with TRBD2. The junction had 4 bases not matched to a gene; V was cut back by 2 bases and J by 2 bases. CDR3 length equals 15 residues. Germline V gene lookup returns CDR1 SGHTA and CDR2 FQGTGA.